The 13 T cell receptor beta chains below all came from one sample that was sequenced in a study of PD-L1 blockade in urothelial cancer. Assay: immunoSEQ multiplex PCR; the TCRdb copy retains only in-frame clones and omits some. The table includes 44,000 or so clones, roughly four fifths detected once. The sample in question was PBMCs, obtained around atezolizumab (anti-PD-L1) treatment. The receptors shown here come from an older man with urothelial cancer.

This chain links TRBV7-6 with TRBJ1-6; perhaps TRBD1 as D (6 bases). The V gene's germline CDR1 is SGHVS and CDR2 FNYEAQ. Trimming removed 6 bases from V and 10 bases from J, with 13 bases in between. CDR3 size: 13 residues. The CDR3 bases are TGTGCCAGCAGTCAACAGGGTCAGTCACCCCTCCACTTT. Its protein product is CASSQQGQSPLHF.

The rearrangement joins TRBV6-5 to TRBJ2-1, with 7 bases lining up with TRBD1. The CDR3 is 16 residues long. Germline loops: CDR1 MNHEY, CDR2 SVGAGI. V was clipped by 4 bases and J by 1 base; unmatched bases: 7. The CDR3 loop reads CASSSLLGQSYNEQFF. CDR3 coding DNA: TGTGCCAGCAGTTCCCTATTGGGACAGTCCTACAATGAGCAGTTCTTC.

The chain recombines TRBV7-2 with TRBJ1-4, with D maybe TRBD1 (5 bases). V shed 5 bases and J shed 5 bases, with 18 bases lying between them. This CDR3 comprises 16 residues. Germline V gives CDR1 SGHTA, CDR2 FQGNSA. In DNA, the CDR3 is TGTGCCAGCAGCCCCTACTCCCGCAGGGCAAATGAAAAACTGTTTTTT. Translation: CASSPYSRRANEKLFF.

In this sample, this clone turned up once. The rearrangement links TRBV6-4 to TRBJ1-5; D might be TRBD1 (5 bases). This CDR3 comprises 13 residues. CDR1 MRHNA and CDR2 SNTAGT come from the germline V gene. Trimming removed 4 bases from V and 7 bases from J, with 11 bases in between. This CDR3 reads CASSGQGGQPQHF. The CDR3 nucleotides are TGTGCCAGCAGTGGCCAGGGAGGGCAGCCCCAGCATTTT.

This chain connects TRBV18 to TRBJ2-5; TRBD1 aligns across 7 bases. Trimming removed 1 base from V and 2 bases from J; junction bases left unmatched: 4. CDR1 KGHSH and CDR2 LQKENI come from the germline V gene. The CDR3 length is 15 residues. CDR3 sequence reads: CASSPRGTVQETQYF. CDR3 sequence (DNA): TGTGCCAGCTCACCACGGGGGACAGTTCAAGAGACCCAGTACTTC.

The chain carries TRBV2 and TRBJ1-2; D is possibly TRBD1 (5 bases). Germline V gives CDR1 SNHLY, CDR2 FYNNEI. Trimming took off 1 base at V and 8 bases at J, with 17 bases between the two ends. This CDR3 is built from 15 residues. The CDR3 loop is CASSEGGVVRVGYTF. The CDR3 region has the DNA TGTGCCAGCAGTGAAGGGGGGGTAGTAAGGGTAGGCTACACCTTC.

This clone was observed a single time. This rearrangement joins TRBV19 to TRBJ1-5, with D possibly matching TRBD1 (5 bases). V lost 10 bases and J 1 base, leaving 14 bases between the germline ends. The CDR3 is 14 amino acids. Germline assignment: CDR1 LNHDA and CDR2 SQIVND (reference sequence). The CDR3 nucleotides read TGTGCCACCCAATTGACAGACAGCAATCAGCCCCAGCATTTT. Protein sequence: CATQLTDSNQPQHF. The entire variable domain, with the rest obtained from reference TRBV19 and TRBJ1-5, is as follows: DGGITQSPKYLFRKEGQNVTLSCEQNLNHDAMYWYRQDPGQGLRLIYYSQIVNDFQKGDIAEGYSVSREKKESFPLTVTSAQKNPTAFYLCATQLTDSNQPQHFGDGTRLSIL.

The chain recombines TRBV11-3 with TRBJ2-1; D might be TRBD2 (6 bases). The CDR3 covers 13 residues. Per the germline V gene, CDR1 is SGHNT and CDR2 is YENEEA. V shed 2 bases and J shed 7 bases, with 9 bases lying between them. As DNA, the CDR3 is TGTGCCAGCAGCTTATTACGGGGGAATGAGCAGTTCTTC. It yields the protein CASSLLRGNEQFF.

The V and J genes are TRBV29-1 and TRBJ1-2; weak D call: TRBD1 (6 bases). The V and J ends lost 5 bases and 2 bases respectively, with 15 bases between them. CDR1 and CDR2 (germline): SQVTM, ANQGSEA. This CDR3 contains 14 residues. The CDR3 region is CSVSKGERNYGYTF. The CDR3 DNA is TGCAGCGTTTCCAAGGGGGAAAGGAACTATGGCTACACCTTC.

CDR3 coding DNA: TGTGCCAGCAGCTTTTTGACAGGGGTCACAGATACGCAGTATTTT. Encoded protein: CASSFLTGVTDTQYF. The genes are TRBV7-9 and TRBJ2-3; TRBD1 aligns across 8 bases. CDR1 and CDR2 (germline): SEHNR, FQNEAQ (reference sequence). The trim removed 3 bases at V and 2 bases at J, leaving 4 bases unmatched. This CDR3 has 15 amino acids.

The chain uses TRBV7-2 and TRBJ1-2; D is perhaps TRBD1 (5 bases). CDR3 size: 12 residues. Between the trimmed V and J ends, which lost 6 bases and 5 bases, there was a span of 10 bases. In germline, CDR1 is SGHTA, CDR2 FQGNSA. CDR3 nucleotides: TGTGCCAGCAGGTCCGGGGGGTATGGCTACACCTTC. Residues: CASRSGGYGYTF.

The CDR3 DNA reads TGTGCCAGCAGCCCTGGGACAGGGGGCAGCTATGGCTACACCTTC. This codes for CASSPGTGGSYGYTF. The V and J genes are TRBV13 and TRBJ1-2, with TRBD1 identical over 12 bases. The germline V gene encodes CDR1 PRHDT and CDR2 FYEKMQ (reference sequence). J gave up 4 bases and V 5 bases, and 5 bases lay outside the gene matches. CDR3 length: 15 residues.

V is TRBV6-6 and J is TRBJ1-5, with 8 bases lining up with TRBD1. The CDR3 loop spans 14 amino acids. The trim removed 10 bases at V and 1 base at J, leaving 6 bases unmatched. Germline values: CDR1 MNHNY, CDR2 SVGAGI (reference sequence). This CDR3 reads CATRQGRSNQPQHF. The DNA for the CDR3 is TGTGCCACTCGACAGGGGAGAAGCAATCAGCCCCAGCATTTT.